This is a list of T cell receptor beta chains from one sample in a study of blood T cell repertoires in COVID-19. Repertoires were generated with immunoSEQ multiplex PCR, while TCRdb's copy carries only in-frame clones and drops some. In the table there are about 150,000 clones, about nine tenths of which are singletons. The sequenced sample was PBMCs or T cells enriched from blood (not recorded which). The source is a middle-aged woman who had been exposed to COVID-19. CDR3s include the opening cysteine and the closing phenylalanine or tryptophan. The order of the fields is clone size, D gene, V gene, J gene, CDR3 protein, CDR3 DNA. D genes are given only for firm matches. Some rows mark clone size as missing; the rest say once, few, many or name a class of expanded clone.

clone size: .
D gene: TRBD1
V gene: TRBV7-9
J gene: TRBJ1-6
CDR3 protein: CASSLPNRGSPLHF
CDR3 DNA: TGTGCCAGCAGCTTACCAAACAGGGGATCACCCCTCCACTTT

clone size: few
D gene: .
V gene: TRBV6-5
J gene: TRBJ1-4
CDR3 protein: CATSGSATNEKLFF
CDR3 DNA: TGTGCCACCTCTGGCTCTGCAACTAATGAAAAACTGTTTTTT

clone size: .
D gene: .
V gene: TRBV4-3
J gene: TRBJ1-3
CDR3 protein: CASSQDERVRSGNTIYF
CDR3 DNA: TGCGCCAGCAGCCAAGATGAGCGGGTCCGCTCTGGAAACACCATATATTTT

clone size: .
D gene: TRBD1
V gene: TRBV5-5
J gene: TRBJ2-1
CDR3 protein: CASSLGRDRASYNEQFF
CDR3 DNA: TGTGCCAGCAGCTTGGGTAGGGACAGGGCATCCTACAATGAGCAGTTCTTC

clone size: .
D gene: TRBD2
V gene: TRBV7-8
J gene: TRBJ2-2
CDR3 protein: CASSETSGSFNTGELFF
CDR3 DNA: TGTGCCAGCAGCGAGACTAGCGGGAGTTTTAACACCGGGGAGCTGTTTTTT

clone size: .
D gene: .
V gene: TRBV20-1
J gene: TRBJ2-1
CDR3 protein: CSARTYNEQFF
CDR3 DNA: TGCAGTGCTAGGACTTACAATGAGCAGTTCTTC

clone size: .
D gene: .
V gene: TRBV13
J gene: TRBJ2-7
CDR3 protein: CASSPPPGASYEQYF
CDR3 DNA: TGTGCCAGCAGCCCACCCCCTGGAGCCTCCTACGAGCAGTACTTC

clone size: .
D gene: .
V gene: TRBV4-1
J gene: TRBJ1-2
CDR3 protein: CASSNRQASNYGYTF
CDR3 DNA: TGCGCCAGCAGCAACCGACAGGCTTCTAACTATGGCTACACCTTC

clone size: .
D gene: .
V gene: TRBV5-1
J gene: TRBJ2-5
CDR3 protein: CASSYRAGETQYF
CDR3 DNA: TGCGCCAGCAGCTACAGGGCCGGAGAGACCCAGTACTTC

clone size: once
D gene: TRBD2
V gene: TRBV4-1
J gene: TRBJ2-7
CDR3 protein: CASSQLAGGVYEQYF
CDR3 DNA: TGCGCCAGCAGCCAGTTGGCGGGGGGCGTTTACGAGCAGTACTTC

clone size: .
D gene: TRBD2
V gene: TRBV6-5
J gene: TRBJ2-1
CDR3 protein: CASRSSGTQINEQFF
CDR3 DNA: TGTGCCAGCAGGAGTAGCGGGACCCAAATCAATGAGCAGTTCTTC

clone size: few
D gene: TRBD1
V gene: TRBV19
J gene: TRBJ1-5
CDR3 protein: CASTPGTGANQPQHF
CDR3 DNA: TGTGCCAGTACCCCCGGGACAGGGGCTAATCAGCCCCAGCATTTT

clone size: .
D gene: .
V gene: TRBV27
J gene: TRBJ1-1
CDR3 protein: CASTPGSGTEAFF
CDR3 DNA: TGTGCCAGCACTCCCGGTTCTGGCACTGAAGCTTTCTTT

clone size: .
D gene: TRBD1
V gene: TRBV28
J gene: TRBJ1-1
CDR3 protein: CASSLPRQGVAFF
CDR3 DNA: TGTGCCAGCAGTTTACCTAGACAGGGAGTAGCTTTCTTT

clone size: .
D gene: .
V gene: TRBV27
J gene: TRBJ1-1
CDR3 protein: CASSLAAGGIYTEAFF
CDR3 DNA: TGTGCCAGCAGCTTAGCGGCCGGAGGGATTTATACTGAAGCTTTCTTT

clone size: .
D gene: TRBD2
V gene: TRBV28
J gene: TRBJ2-3
CDR3 protein: CASSFLAGARDTQYF
CDR3 DNA: TGTGCCAGCAGTTTCTTAGCGGGAGCTAGAGATACGCAGTATTTT

clone size: .
D gene: .
V gene: TRBV3-1/TRBV3-2
J gene: TRBJ1-2
CDR3 protein: CASSQQGTNYGYTF
CDR3 DNA: TGTGCCAGCAGCCAACAGGGGACTAACTATGGCTACACCTTC

clone size: few
D gene: .
V gene: TRBV7-6
J gene: TRBJ2-3
CDR3 protein: CASSGAVTDTQYF
CDR3 DNA: TGTGCCAGCAGCGGGGCGGTCACAGATACGCAGTATTTT

clone size: .
D gene: .
V gene: TRBV4-1
J gene: TRBJ2-7
CDR3 protein: CASSQERTVSYEQYF
CDR3 DNA: TGCGCCAGCAGCCAAGAGAGGACAGTTTCCTACGAGCAGTACTTC

clone size: .
D gene: .
V gene: TRBV5-1
J gene: TRBJ2-2
CDR3 protein: CASSLVFVDRTGELFF
CDR3 DNA: TGCGCCAGCAGCTTGGTCTTTGTAGATCGCACCGGGGAGCTGTTTTTT

clone size: .
D gene: .
V gene: TRBV6-6
J gene: TRBJ2-7
CDR3 protein: CASSYGQTYEQYF
CDR3 DNA: TGTGCCAGCAGTTACGGCCAAACATACGAGCAGTACTTC

clone size: .
D gene: TRBD2
V gene: TRBV28
J gene: TRBJ2-7
CDR3 protein: CASSPGTSVSYEQYF
CDR3 DNA: TGTGCCAGCAGCCCCGGGACTAGCGTATCCTACGAGCAGTACTTC

clone size: .
D gene: .
V gene: TRBV4-3
J gene: TRBJ1-5
CDR3 protein: CASSQVTGNQPQHF
CDR3 DNA: TGCGCCAGCAGCCAAGTAACCGGGAATCAGCCCCAGCATTTT

clone size: .
D gene: TRBD2
V gene: TRBV11-2
J gene: TRBJ2-1
CDR3 protein: CASSLAGGVNEQFF
CDR3 DNA: TGTGCCAGCAGCTTAGCGGGGGGGGTCAATGAGCAGTTCTTC

clone size: .
D gene: .
V gene: TRBV7-2
J gene: TRBJ1-3
CDR3 protein: CASSLQASGNTIYF
CDR3 DNA: TGTGCCAGCAGCTTACAGGCATCTGGAAACACCATATATTTT

clone size: .
D gene: TRBD1
V gene: TRBV19
J gene: TRBJ2-3
CDR3 protein: CASSQGQGIVDTQYF
CDR3 DNA: TGTGCCAGTAGCCAAGGACAGGGGATCGTAGATACGCAGTATTTT

clone size: .
D gene: TRBD1
V gene: TRBV5-1
J gene: TRBJ2-2
CDR3 protein: CASSTGTGAAGTGELFF
CDR3 DNA: TGCGCCAGCAGCACCGGGACAGGGGCCGCGGGCACCGGGGAGCTGTTTTTT

clone size: .
D gene: TRBD1
V gene: TRBV5-6
J gene: TRBJ2-1
CDR3 protein: CASSHDRANEQFF
CDR3 DNA: TGTGCCAGCAGTCACGACAGGGCGAATGAGCAGTTCTTC